These T cell receptor beta chains were read from a single sample in a study of PD-L1 blockade in urothelial cancer. Assay: immunoSEQ multiplex PCR; the TCRdb copy retains only in-frame clones and omits some. The sample carries about 80,000 clones, around four fifths recorded once. The source was PBMCs, collected around atezolizumab (anti-PD-L1) treatment. Source of these receptors: a man aged 35-49 years with urothelial cancer. Both conserved end residues are part of each CDR3. The D gene is left open where the match is weak. The listing skips clone size in some rows; elsewhere it reads once, few, many or a size class.

J gene: TRBJ2-7
clone size: few
D gene: .
CDR3 length: 15
V gene: TRBV21-1
CDR3 protein: CASSQGLAGYYEQYF
CDR3 DNA: TGTGCCAGCAGCCAAGGACTAGCGGGTTACTACGAGCAGTACTTC

J gene: TRBJ1-2
clone size: .
D gene: .
CDR3 length: 11
V gene: TRBV5-1
CDR3 protein: CASSLGTEFTF
CDR3 DNA: TGCGCCAGCAGCTTGGGGACAGAGTTTACCTTC

J gene: TRBJ2-2
clone size: once
D gene: .
CDR3 length: 13
V gene: TRBV7-7
CDR3 protein: CASSSTGSGELFF
CDR3 DNA: TGTGCTAGCAGCTCTACAGGGTCCGGGGAGCTGTTTTTT

J gene: TRBJ1-2
clone size: large
D gene: .
CDR3 length: 10
V gene: TRBV19
CDR3 protein: CASKQLGYTF
CDR3 DNA: TGTGCCAGTAAACAGCTTGGCTACACCTTC

J gene: TRBJ1-1
clone size: .
D gene: .
CDR3 length: 14
V gene: TRBV5-5
CDR3 protein: CASSLIAGNTEAFF
CDR3 DNA: TGTGCCAGCAGCTTAATTGCAGGGAACACTGAAGCTTTCTTT

J gene: TRBJ1-1
clone size: .
D gene: .
CDR3 length: 12
V gene: TRBV2
CDR3 protein: CASSPQNTEAFF
CDR3 DNA: TGTGCCAGCAGTCCACAGAACACTGAAGCTTTCTTT

J gene: TRBJ2-7
clone size: .
D gene: TRBD2
CDR3 length: 15
V gene: TRBV18
CDR3 protein: CASSSLASGAYEQYF
CDR3 DNA: TGTGCCAGCTCCTCCCTGGCTAGCGGCGCCTACGAGCAGTACTTC

J gene: TRBJ1-4
clone size: .
D gene: .
CDR3 length: 15
V gene: TRBV2
CDR3 protein: CASSPGPGPGGKLFF
CDR3 DNA: TGTGCCAGCAGTCCTGGGCCAGGGCCGGGGGGAAAACTGTTTTTT

J gene: TRBJ1-3
clone size: few
D gene: TRBD1
CDR3 length: 19
V gene: TRBV7-9
CDR3 protein: CASSSRGGTEMISGNTIYF
CDR3 DNA: TGTGCCAGCAGCTCCCGAGGGGGGACAGAGATGATCTCTGGAAACACCATATATTTT

J gene: TRBJ2-7
clone size: .
D gene: TRBD2
CDR3 length: 13
V gene: TRBV18
CDR3 protein: CASFTSGSYEQYF
CDR3 DNA: TGTGCCAGCTTCACTAGCGGGAGCTACGAGCAGTACTTC

J gene: TRBJ1-1
clone size: few
D gene: TRBD1
CDR3 length: 14
V gene: TRBV5-6
CDR3 protein: CASSRPGQGVEAFF
CDR3 DNA: TGTGCCAGCAGCCGACCGGGACAGGGCGTTGAAGCTTTCTTT

J gene: TRBJ2-7
clone size: .
D gene: TRBD2
CDR3 length: 13
V gene: TRBV15
CDR3 protein: CATSTTSSGEQYF
CDR3 DNA: TGTGCCACCAGCACGACTAGCTCGGGGGAGCAGTACTTC

J gene: TRBJ2-1
clone size: once
D gene: TRBD2
CDR3 length: 15
V gene: TRBV28
CDR3 protein: CASSSGLALYNEQFF
CDR3 DNA: TGTGCCAGCAGCTCGGGACTAGCGCTTTACAATGAGCAGTTCTTC

J gene: TRBJ2-4
clone size: .
D gene: TRBD2
CDR3 length: 20
V gene: TRBV19
CDR3 protein: CASSPGLAGFSLLAKNIQYF
CDR3 DNA: TGTGCCAGTAGTCCCGGACTAGCGGGATTCTCCCTTCTAGCCAAAAACATTCAGTACTTC

J gene: TRBJ1-4
clone size: .
D gene: .
CDR3 length: 15
V gene: TRBV11-2
CDR3 protein: CASSLNPTVGEKLFF
CDR3 DNA: TGTGCCAGCAGCTTAAACCCGACAGTGGGAGAAAAACTGTTTTTT

J gene: TRBJ1-5
clone size: .
D gene: .
CDR3 length: 15
V gene: TRBV6-7
CDR3 protein: CAARGGFRPHQPQHF
CDR3 DNA: TGTGCTGCTAGGGGGGGGTTTCGTCCTCATCAGCCCCAGCATTTT

J gene: TRBJ2-4
clone size: .
D gene: .
CDR3 length: 15
V gene: TRBV27
CDR3 protein: CASSPNRVAKNIQYF
CDR3 DNA: TGTGCCAGCAGTCCAAACAGGGTAGCCAAAAACATTCAGTACTTC

J gene: TRBJ2-7
clone size: .
D gene: TRBD1
CDR3 length: 11
V gene: TRBV29-1
CDR3 protein: CSVGDSYEQYF
CDR3 DNA: TGCAGCGTTGGGGACAGCTACGAGCAGTACTTC

J gene: TRBJ1-3
clone size: .
D gene: .
CDR3 length: 15
V gene: TRBV5-6
CDR3 protein: CASALTGSSGNTIYF
CDR3 DNA: TGTGCCAGCGCACTAACAGGGTCCTCTGGAAACACCATATATTTT

J gene: TRBJ2-7
clone size: .
D gene: TRBD1
CDR3 length: 16
V gene: TRBV28
CDR3 protein: CASSQPGQGSPYEQYF
CDR3 DNA: TGTGCCAGCAGCCAACCGGGACAGGGGTCTCCCTACGAGCAGTACTTC

J gene: TRBJ1-5
clone size: .
D gene: .
CDR3 length: 17
V gene: TRBV6-1
CDR3 protein: CASSDLLGVTSNQPQHF
CDR3 DNA: TGTGCCAGCAGTGACTTATTGGGAGTTACAAGCAATCAGCCCCAGCATTTT

J gene: TRBJ2-1
clone size: .
D gene: TRBD1
CDR3 length: 14
V gene: TRBV25-1
CDR3 protein: CASSLPGGLNEQFF
CDR3 DNA: TGTGCCAGCAGTTTGCCAGGGGGCTTGAATGAGCAGTTCTTC

J gene: TRBJ2-7
clone size: .
D gene: TRBD1
CDR3 length: 13
V gene: TRBV29-1
CDR3 protein: CSFRTGTSTEQYF
CDR3 DNA: TGCAGCTTTCGGACAGGGACCTCTACCGAGCAGTACTTC

J gene: TRBJ2-1
clone size: .
D gene: .
CDR3 length: 12
V gene: TRBV5-1
CDR3 protein: CASSLARNEQFF
CDR3 DNA: TGCGCCAGCAGCTTGGCGAGGAATGAGCAGTTCTTC

J gene: TRBJ2-7
clone size: .
D gene: .
CDR3 length: 17
V gene: TRBV4-1
CDR3 protein: CASSQDITAGLRYEQYF
CDR3 DNA: TGCGCCAGCAGCCAAGATATTACCGCGGGGCTGCGCTACGAGCAGTACTTC

J gene: TRBJ1-5
clone size: few
D gene: TRBD1
CDR3 length: 13
V gene: TRBV19
CDR3 protein: CASQGANNQPQHF
CDR3 DNA: TGTGCCAGTCAGGGGGCTAACAATCAGCCCCAGCATTTT

J gene: TRBJ2-1
clone size: few
D gene: TRBD2
CDR3 length: 16
V gene: TRBV27
CDR3 protein: CASGTTSGSSYNEQFF
CDR3 DNA: TGTGCCAGCGGCACAACTAGCGGAAGCTCCTACAATGAGCAGTTCTTC

J gene: TRBJ2-3
clone size: few
D gene: TRBD2
CDR3 length: 13
V gene: TRBV10-3
CDR3 protein: CATAGTSVDTQYF
CDR3 DNA: TGTGCCACCGCTGGGACTAGCGTTGATACGCAGTATTTT

J gene: TRBJ2-7
clone size: once
D gene: TRBD1
CDR3 length: 14
V gene: TRBV30
CDR3 protein: CAWKGALSSYEQYF
CDR3 DNA: TGTGCCTGGAAGGGGGCGCTGAGCTCCTACGAGCAGTACTTC

J gene: TRBJ1-5
clone size: .
D gene: .
CDR3 length: 13
V gene: TRBV7-7
CDR3 protein: CASSNNLGGPQHF
CDR3 DNA: TGTGCTAGCAGCAATAATTTAGGAGGGCCCCAGCATTTT

J gene: TRBJ2-3
clone size: .
D gene: TRBD1
CDR3 length: 16
V gene: TRBV7-8
CDR3 protein: CASSAPRQGSTDTQYF
CDR3 DNA: TGTGCCAGCAGCGCGCCGCGACAGGGAAGCACAGATACGCAGTATTTT

J gene: TRBJ2-6
clone size: few
D gene: TRBD1
CDR3 length: 18
V gene: TRBV11-2
CDR3 protein: CASSLTGTGVSGANVLTF
CDR3 DNA: TGTGCCAGCAGCCTAACCGGGACAGGGGTCTCTGGGGCCAACGTCCTGACTTTC

J gene: TRBJ2-7
clone size: .
D gene: TRBD2
CDR3 length: 15
V gene: TRBV7-8
CDR3 protein: CASSLGLAGKGEQYF
CDR3 DNA: TGTGCCAGCAGCTTAGGACTAGCGGGAAAAGGCGAGCAGTACTTC

J gene: TRBJ2-7
clone size: .
D gene: .
CDR3 length: 15
V gene: TRBV27
CDR3 protein: CASSLEGAGSYEQYF
CDR3 DNA: TGTGCCAGCAGTTTAGAGGGAGCGGGTTCCTACGAGCAGTACTTC

J gene: TRBJ2-7
clone size: .
D gene: TRBD1
CDR3 length: 15
V gene: TRBV19
CDR3 protein: CASKPGTASGYEQYF
CDR3 DNA: TGTGCCAGCAAGCCGGGGACAGCTTCGGGCTACGAGCAGTACTTC

J gene: TRBJ2-3
clone size: .
D gene: .
CDR3 length: 15
V gene: TRBV6-1
CDR3 protein: CASKAVGGAPDTQYF
CDR3 DNA: TGTGCCAGCAAGGCGGTCGGAGGGGCCCCAGATACGCAGTATTTT

J gene: TRBJ2-2
clone size: .
D gene: TRBD2
CDR3 length: 14
V gene: TRBV6-5
CDR3 protein: CASARERGTGELFF
CDR3 DNA: TGTGCCAGCGCGAGGGAGCGGGGCACCGGGGAGCTGTTTTTT

J gene: TRBJ2-7
clone size: few
D gene: TRBD1
CDR3 length: 19
V gene: TRBV28
CDR3 protein: CASSSDWDRDWGGSYEQYF
CDR3 DNA: TGTGCCAGCAGCTCCGACTGGGACAGGGACTGGGGGGGCTCCTACGAGCAGTACTTC

J gene: TRBJ2-2
clone size: .
D gene: TRBD1
CDR3 length: 19
V gene: TRBV28
CDR3 protein: CASSLTDRGLALNTGELFF
CDR3 DNA: TGTGCCAGCAGTTTAACGGACAGGGGGCTGGCCCTGAACACCGGGGAGCTGTTTTTT

J gene: TRBJ2-7
clone size: .
D gene: .
CDR3 length: 17
V gene: TRBV19
CDR3 protein: CASSIGVDPGYTYEQYF
CDR3 DNA: TGTGCCAGTAGTATTGGGGTCGACCCGGGATACACCTACGAGCAGTACTTC

J gene: TRBJ2-7
clone size: once
D gene: TRBD2
CDR3 length: 13
V gene: TRBV7-3
CDR3 protein: CASRSGTRSEQYF
CDR3 DNA: TGTGCCAGCAGATCCGGGACTAGGAGCGAGCAGTACTTC

J gene: TRBJ2-7
clone size: once
D gene: TRBD2
CDR3 length: 13
V gene: TRBV9
CDR3 protein: CASSSGTSGNLYF
CDR3 DNA: TGTGCCAGCAGCAGCGGGACTAGCGGGAACCTTTACTTC

J gene: TRBJ2-7
clone size: .
D gene: .
CDR3 length: 16
V gene: TRBV5-1
CDR3 protein: CASSLFPGSPSYEQYF
CDR3 DNA: TGCGCCAGCAGCTTGTTCCCCGGGAGCCCTTCCTACGAGCAGTACTTC

J gene: TRBJ2-3
clone size: .
D gene: .
CDR3 length: 15
V gene: TRBV25-1
CDR3 protein: CASSELGGSTDTQYF
CDR3 DNA: TGTGCCAGCAGTGAATTAGGCGGAAGCACAGATACGCAGTATTTT

J gene: TRBJ2-1
clone size: .
D gene: TRBD2
CDR3 length: 15
V gene: TRBV7-9
CDR3 protein: CASSLGGGPENEQFF
CDR3 DNA: TGTGCCAGCAGCTTAGGGGGAGGGCCAGAAAATGAGCAGTTCTTC

J gene: TRBJ2-3
clone size: .
D gene: TRBD2
CDR3 length: 16
V gene: TRBV2
CDR3 protein: CASSSGTSGSTDTQYF
CDR3 DNA: TGTGCCAGCAGTTCCGGGACTAGCGGGAGTACAGATACGCAGTATTTT

J gene: TRBJ2-2
clone size: .
D gene: .
CDR3 length: 12
V gene: TRBV5-8
CDR3 protein: CASSSFTGELFF
CDR3 DNA: TGTGCCAGCAGCTCGTTCACCGGGGAGCTGTTTTTT

J gene: TRBJ1-1
clone size: .
D gene: .
CDR3 length: 14
V gene: TRBV18
CDR3 protein: CASSPASRNTEAFF
CDR3 DNA: TGTGCCAGCTCACCGGCCTCCAGGAACACTGAAGCTTTCTTT

J gene: TRBJ2-3
clone size: .
D gene: .
CDR3 length: 13
V gene: TRBV2
CDR3 protein: CASSRNPGDTQYF
CDR3 DNA: TGTGCCAGCAGTCGGAATCCCGGGGATACGCAGTATTTT

J gene: TRBJ1-5
clone size: .
D gene: TRBD1
CDR3 length: 13
V gene: TRBV6-1
CDR3 protein: CASRGQGYQPQHF
CDR3 DNA: TGTGCCAGCAGGGGACAGGGGTATCAGCCCCAGCATTTT

J gene: TRBJ2-6
clone size: .
D gene: TRBD2
CDR3 length: 17
V gene: TRBV7-8
CDR3 protein: CASSLSGKRSGANVLTF
CDR3 DNA: TGTGCCAGCAGCTTAAGCGGGAAGCGCTCTGGGGCCAACGTCCTGACTTTC

J gene: TRBJ2-1
clone size: once
D gene: .
CDR3 length: 19
V gene: TRBV9
CDR3 protein: CASSVDKVAGFSSYNEQFF
CDR3 DNA: TGTGCCAGCAGCGTAGACAAGGTAGCTGGATTCAGCTCCTACAATGAGCAGTTCTTC